The clone carrying this TCR beta chain occurred once. What it binds is unknown. This sample was included in a study of shared clonotypes between healthy human individuals. Overall study findings and caveats: About 4.5% of naive CD4 clonotypes were common to a handful of donors. A reduction in generation probabilities was seen for non-shared clonotypes relative to those shared by all four donors.

Germline CDR1 reads SGHRS; CDR2 reads YFSETQ. The CDR3 extends over 14 amino acids. V gave up 4 bases and J gave up 8 bases, with 18 bases separating them. Here immunoSEQ multiplex PCR was the method, and the copy in TCRdb shows in-frame clones only, minus some. The sample includes 2.5 million or so clones, about 92% of them seen just once. This clonotype originated in a man in his late teens or twenties in good health. The chain combines TRBV5-1 with TRBJ1-2; D is perhaps TRBD1 (6 bases). Sequencing input: naive CD4+ T cells sorted from blood. Subset noted: CD45RA+ positively selected. CDR3 loop: CASSPGWAGDGYTF. The CDR3 DNA follows: TGCGCCAGCAGCCCGGGGTGGGCAGGGGACGGCTACACCTTC.